This T cell receptor (beta chain) was captured in a study of human T cells and chemical hapten exposure (dated by TCRdb to the early 2020s). About the investigation overall: For sensitization, 2% DPC in acetone was applied to a roughly 2 cm by roughly 2 cm area of upper inner arm skin. This study followed changes in the peripheral blood TCR repertoire in vivo during primary and secondary sensitization of alopecia patients to the hapten diphenylcyclopropenone (DPC). The mostly female patient cohort included alopecia areata with under or over 50% scalp involvement, alopecia totalis and alopecia universalis. Patch testing was performed on the upper back with Finn chambers containing 0.01% DPC, and the patch tests were scored after 6 days according to International Contact Dermatitis Research Group standards. Blood for TCR sequencing was provided by twenty-nine alopecia patients at one to four time points (pre-sensitization, 2, 6 and 24 weeks). Throughout the study period of around 24 weeks, patients also received therapeutic DPC doses to the scalp every week. Blood was sampled from patients pre-sensitization (week 0) and at 2, 6 and about 24 weeks after DPC sensitization. Libraries were combined into a pool for sequencing, and differences in TCR yield between samples came mainly from small differences in library volumes within the pool.

Measured from the cysteine to the phenylalanine, the CDR3 is 13 residues long. The retained sequence is limited to the CDR3, 39 bases, with the frame set at the first base. The junction shows trimming of 5 bases on V and 2 bases on J, plus 10 bases between the germline ends. CDR1 and CDR2, per the germline V gene, are KGHSH and LQKENI. The sample's time point label, in plain terms: patch test 3, about 24 weeks after DPC sensitization. The intended sense of this specimen's treatment or condition label: therapeutic diphenylcyclopropenone sensitization with weekly scalp DPC. At every patch-test visit, the blood draw took place before the patch test was put on. Patients were eligible if aged 18 to 70, diagnosed with alopecia and judged suitable for DPC therapy, and pregnant patients were excluded. Total RNA was extracted from unfractionated whole blood that had been collected in Tempus Blood RNA tubes.

Overall study results and their limits: DPC sensitization did not change how many TCRs were above 1 in 1000 frequency, and no evidence was found of alterations in global repertoire structure. Because all patients had alopecia, a presumed autoimmune disease, the immune response of the patients might differ from that of healthy individuals. Significantly more large CDR3 similarity clusters were formed by expanded TCRs than by pre-sensitization or healthy control sets, consistent with antigen-driven responses. Patch test score correlated positively with the number of PT1 expanded TCRs, reaching significance at thresholds 8, 16 and 32 but not at 4. After repeated subsampling, the strength of the expansion versus patch-test correlation and the threshold at which it became significant changed.

Library preparation employed RACE. The sequencer was a NextSeq 500. During library preparation, unique molecular identifiers were attached to individual cDNA molecules so that TCRs could be counted quantitatively and reproducibly. Each blood RNA sample was used to sequence both TCR alpha and TCR beta chains. As for the original processing: A median of around 96,000 TCRs per sample was observed, with a range of roughly 23,224 to 750,000. V, J and CDR3 annotation of the TCR reads was carried out using the Decombinator software suite. To make PS versus PT1 abundance plots, every sample was subsampled to the same number of TCRs (28,000). Expanded TCRs were defined as absent before sensitization and observed at least eight times at the 2-week time point. TCRdb reworked the public reads: Q25 trimming with fastp, MiXCR clone assembly, productive beta chains retained. Identical CDR3 proteins give one entry, which carries the most common genes and DNA. The V and J calls shown here were made by TCRdb, not taken from the authors' results. The table for this sample lists 95,000 to 150,000 distinct CDR3 sequences; about 11% of them were counted only once. Of the sample, more than 2% falls within the top ten clones.

This clonotype was seen a handful of times. Its antigen is currently not known. No much larger clone exists at a distance of one base, and base qualities are not known. The source is a woman between 50 and 59 years old with alopecia areata. Some clones in this sample may be carry-over from other donors' samples. The source material was whole blood, sampled in connection with sensitization to the hapten diphenylcyclopropenone (DPC). This receptor chain uses TRBV18 and TRBJ2-7; TRBD1 is a possible D gene, resting on 6 matching bases. The bases read TGTGCCAGCTCAGCGACAGGAACCTACGAGCAGTACTTC. Translated, it reads CASSATGTYEQYF.